A single sample is the source of the 25 T cell receptor beta chains below, sequenced in a study of cytomegalovirus exposure and HLA in healthy donors. Primers for the PCR totalled 60 Vbeta and 13 Jbeta. The data were produced by immunoSEQ multiplex PCR, yet TCRdb's version contains in-frame clones alone and is incomplete. The sample has about 130,000 clones, less than 85% seen once. The source material was PBMCs. The receptors come from a man aged 18 to 35 in good health and CMV-seropositive.

The chain joins TRBV5-1 to TRBJ2-1; D might be TRBD1 (6 bases). CDR1 and CDR2 from the germline V gene are SGHRS and YFSETQ. V gave up 4 bases and J gave up 9 bases, with 11 bases separating them. There are 12 residues in the CDR3. The CDR3 DNA reads as TGCGCCAGCAGCATACAGGGAAGTGAGCAGTTCTTC. It codes for CASSIQGSEQFF.

This clone was found a few times. The chain links TRBV4-1 to TRBJ1-4; 10 bases agree with TRBD1. V lost 3 bases, J lost 6 bases, and 4 bases stayed unmatched. CDR3 size: 15 residues. Germline V gene sequence: CDR1 MGHRA, CDR2 YSYEKL. In DNA, the CDR3 is TGCGCCAGCAGCCATCCGGGACAGGGGTATGAAAAACTGTTTTTT. This sequence encodes CASSHPGQGYEKLFF.

The chain has TRBV14 and TRBJ2-3, with 8 nucleotides matching TRBD1. V gave up 1 base and J gave up 6 bases; unmatched junction bases: 12. Germline V gene sequence: CDR1 SGHDN, CDR2 FVKESK. CDR3 length equals 17 residues. The CDR3: CASSQAPRDRKQDTQYF. As DNA, the CDR3 is TGTGCCAGCAGCCAAGCCCCAAGGGACAGGAAACAGGATACGCAGTATTTT.

The V gene is TRBV19, the J gene TRBJ2-7; 7 bases are a match to TRBD1. CDR1 and CDR2 from the germline V gene are LNHDA and SQIVND (reference sequence). J gave up 3 bases and V 4 bases, and 3 bases lay outside the gene matches. The CDR3 is 13 residues long. The CDR3: CASSTGTVYEQYF. The CDR3 DNA is TGTGCCAGTAGTACCGGGACAGTCTACGAGCAGTACTTC.

A word on this clone: This CDR3 is missing its conserved last phenylalanine or tryptophan, likely due to a read error. This chain uses TRBV6-1 with TRBJ2-3; TRBD2 agrees at 11 bases. The CDR3 extends over 15 amino acids. Trimming at V came to 4 bases and at J to 1 base, leaving 1 base not matched to a gene. From germline, CDR1 is MNHNS and CDR2 SASEGT. Written as DNA, the CDR3 is TGTGCCAGCAGTGTACTAGCGGGGGGCACAGATACGCAGTATCTT. Translation gives CASSVLAGGTDTQYL.

The V and J genes are TRBV6-5 and TRBJ2-5, with 9 positions matching TRBD2. Germline V gene data show CDR1 as MNHEY and CDR2 as SVGAGI. Germline trimming cut 6 bases from V and 5 bases from J; bases unmatched to any gene: 7. The CDR3 totals 14 residues. CDR3 DNA sequence: TGTGCCAGCAGCCTAGCGGGGAAGGTGGAGACCCAGTACTTC. It translates to CASSLAGKVETQYF.

This clone has only a few counts. The chain recombines TRBV7-2 with TRBJ1-5; D not certain. The germline V gene encodes CDR1 SGHTA and CDR2 FQGNSA. The CDR3 length is 15 residues. With 1 base removed from V and 4 bases from J, the gap between germline ends came to 11 bases. CDR3 nucleotides: TGTGCCAGCAGCTTAGTTGCGGGTGGAAATCAGCCCCAGCATTTT. Protein: CASSLVAGGNQPQHF.

The chain recombines TRBV5-1 with TRBJ1-6, with 7 bases that match TRBD1. Losses at the gene ends were 5 bases for V and 10 bases for J; bases not matched to a gene: 6. In germline, CDR1 is SGHRS, CDR2 YFSETQ. This CDR3 is built from 13 residues. The CDR3 protein is CASRSTGESPLHF. The CDR3 region has the DNA TGCGCCAGCAGATCTACAGGGGAATCACCCCTCCACTTT.

The CDR3 DNA reads as TGTGCCAGTAGGCCGGGACAGGGTGGTGAAAAACTGTTTTTT. Its protein is CASRPGQGGEKLFF. This sequence joins TRBV19 and TRBJ1-4, with 9 bases that match TRBD1. V gave up 6 bases and J gave up 7 bases; unmatched junction bases: 6. CDR3 length: 14 amino acids. CDR1 LNHDA and CDR2 SQIVND come from the germline V gene (reference sequence). Based on the CDR3 plus reference TRBV19 and TRBJ1-4, the full variable domain is DGGITQSPKYLFRKEGQNVTLSCEQNLNHDAMYWYRQDPGQGLRLIYYSQIVNDFQKGDIAEGYSVSREKKESFPLTVTSAQKNPTAFYLCASRPGQGGEKLFFGSGTQLSVL.

The chain has TRBV19 and TRBJ1-2, with D maybe TRBD1 (5 bases). The CDR3 contains 14 residues. Germline V gene data show CDR1 as LNHDA and CDR2 as SQIVND (reference sequence). V was trimmed by 5 bases and J by 4 bases, leaving 14 bases between them. The CDR3 spells CASSATGGIYGYTF. For the CDR3, the DNA is TGTGCCAGTAGTGCTACCGGGGGAATCTATGGCTACACCTTC.

The J gene is TRBJ2-5, the V gene TRBV10-3; 9 bases line up with TRBD1. The J call may not be correct, given that the DNA end is closer to TRBJ2-7. This CDR3 spans 14 amino acids. Germline CDR1 and CDR2: ENHRY and SYGVKD. CDR3 protein: CATAPDRGGDEQYF. CDR3 DNA sequence: TGTGCCACCGCCCCCGACAGGGGGGGTGACGAGCAGTACTTC.

The rearrangement joins TRBV30 to TRBJ2-7; D unresolved. Between the trimmed V and J ends, which lost 0 bases and 5 bases, there was a span of 5 bases. Germline V gene data show CDR1 as GTSNPN and CDR2 as SVGIG (reference sequence). CDR3 length: 11 amino acids. CDR3 sequence reads: CAWSVSDEQYF. CDR3 nucleotide sequence: TGTGCCTGGAGTGTATCGGACGAGCAGTACTTC. The variable domain in full, completed from reference TRBV30 and TRBJ2-7, reads SQTIHQWPATLVQPVGSPLSLECTVEGTSNPNLYWYRQAAGRGLQLLFYSVGIGQISSEVPQNLSASRPQDRQFILSSKKLLLSDSGFYLCAWSVSDEQYFGPGTRLTVT.

This clone was detected a few times. This chain uses TRBV27 with TRBJ1-5; D unclear. The CDR3 runs 13 residues. CDR1 and CDR2 from the germline V gene are MNHEY and SMNVEV (reference sequence). Trimming pared 5 bases from V and 9 bases from J, leaving 14 bases between. The CDR3 bases are TGTGCCAGCAGTCGCGGGGAGTTGTGGCCCCAGCATTTT. Encoded protein: CASSRGELWPQHF.

The V call is TRBV18, the J call TRBJ2-7, with a possible D match to TRBD2 (8 bases). This CDR3 is built from 18 residues. Deletions cut 2 bases from V and 2 bases from J, with 22 bases between. Germline-derived CDR1 and CDR2 are KGHSH and LQKENI. CDR3 in amino acids: CASSPSRGGGGIAYEQYF. In DNA form, the CDR3 reads TGTGCCAGCTCACCAAGCCGAGGGGGCGGGGGGATCGCCTACGAGCAGTACTTC.

V gene TRBV11-2 combines with J gene TRBJ2-7; no definite D call. Germline V CDR1 and CDR2: SGHAT, FQNNGV. Trimming pared 7 bases from V and 1 base from J, leaving 14 bases between. CDR3 length equals 14 residues. The chain's CDR3 is CASTKRRDSYEQYF. The CDR3 DNA follows: TGTGCCAGCACCAAAAGGAGAGATTCCTACGAGCAGTACTTC. Drawing the rest from reference TRBV11-2 and TRBJ2-7, the complete variable domain is EAGVAQSPRYKIIEKRQSVAFWCNPISGHATLYWYQQILGQGPKLLIQFQNNGVVDDSQLPKDRFSAERLKGVDSTLKIQPAKLEDSAVYLCASTKRRDSYEQYFGPGTRLTVT.

Comments on this clone: A junction boundary mismatches the germline segment, possibly from a read error. Other nucleotide sequences from this sample produce the same CDR3. The chain links TRBV19 to TRBJ1-1, with 9 positions matching TRBD1. This CDR3 region has 13 residues. Germline values: CDR1 LNHDA, CDR2 SQIVND (reference sequence). In DNA form, the CDR3 reads TGTGCCAGTATGGGACAGGGCTTTTCTGAGGCTTTCTTT. It specifies CASMGQGFSEAFF. Together with reference TRBV19 and TRBJ1-1, the CDR3 gives the full variable domain: DGGITQSPKYLFRKEGQNVTLSCEQNLNHDAMYWYRQDPGQGLRLIYYSQIVNDFQKGDIAEGYSVSREKKESFPLTVTSAQKNPTAFYLCASMGQGFSEAFFGQGTRLTVV.

V usage is TRBV5-1 and J usage is TRBJ2-2; TRBD2 might be the D (5 bases). The CDR3 spans 16 residues. Germline V CDR1 and CDR2: SGHRS, YFSETQ. The V gene lost 4 bases and the J gene lost 0 bases, with 13 bases spanning the gap. This CDR3 reads CASSPLPGTNTGELFF. CDR3 nucleotide sequence: TGCGCCAGCAGCCCGTTACCGGGGACGAACACCGGGGAGCTGTTTTTT.

This clone appeared a few times. CDR3 amino acids: CASTTEGAAYYGYTF. CDR3 DNA: TGTGCCAGCACCACCGAAGGGGCTGCTTACTATGGCTACACCTTC. This sequence joins TRBV28 and TRBJ1-2, with a weak D call TRBD1 (5 bases). V gave up 7 bases and J gave up 3 bases, with 18 bases separating them. The V gene's germline CDR1 is MDHEN and CDR2 SYDVKM. The CDR3 is 15 residues long.

DNA of the CDR3: TGTGCCAGCTCCCCGACAGGGGGCAGGGGGGAGACCCAGTACTTC. Protein: CASSPTGGRGETQYF. The rearrangement links TRBV27 to TRBJ2-5; 10 bases map to TRBD1. V dropped 8 bases and J dropped 5; count of bases not matched to a gene: 11. The CDR3 totals 15 residues. Germline CDR1 reads MNHEY; CDR2 reads SMNVEV (reference sequence).

V is TRBV30 and J is TRBJ1-2; TRBD1 might be the D (5 bases). Germline values: CDR1 GTSNPN, CDR2 SVGIG (reference sequence). The CDR3 is 11 amino acids. With 0 bases removed from V and 8 bases from J, the gap between germline ends came to 7 bases. Here the CDR3 reads CAWSVRGGYTF. CDR3 in DNA: TGTGCCTGGAGTGTAAGGGGAGGCTACACCTTC.

The CDR3 coding sequence is TGTGCCAGCAGCCGAGAAATGACTAATCCCACAGATACGCAGTATTTT. Encoded protein: CASSREMTNPTDTQYF. This chain uses TRBV4-2 with TRBJ2-3; possibly TRBD2 for D (5 bases). The CDR3 spans 16 residues. From germline, CDR1 is LGHNA and CDR2 YNFKEQ. Trimming took 4 bases from V and 2 from J, leaving 16 bases between them.

This chain uses TRBV14 with TRBJ2-7; a weak D match, TRBD1 (6 bases). Between the trimmed V and J ends, which lost 4 bases and 2 bases, there was a span of 9 bases. The CDR3 runs 13 residues. Germline CDR1 SGHDN, CDR2 FVKESK. The CDR3 DNA reads TGTGCCAGCAGCCTGGGGGCCCCCTACGAGCAGTACTTC. It specifies CASSLGAPYEQYF.

CDR3 sequence reads: CAISESQANYGYTF. CDR3 nucleotides: TGTGCCATCAGTGAGTCTCAGGCTAACTATGGCTACACCTTC. The chain combines TRBV10-3 with TRBJ1-2; D gene ambiguous. Trimming cost V 0 bases and J 0 bases, with 5 bases left between them. Germline CDR1 reads ENHRY; CDR2 reads SYGVKD. The CDR3 length is 14 residues.

With respect to this clone: Mismatch with germline at one junction end may stem from a read error. CDR3 sequence (DNA): TGTGCCCGGAGCGGGACAGGGGGTGCTTTCTTT. Protein: CARSGTGGAFF. This chain links TRBV30 with TRBJ1-1, with 11 bases lining up with TRBD1. The CDR3 sequence is 11 residues long. CDR1 is GTSNPN, CDR2 SVGIG, per germline (reference sequence).

The count of this clone is one. J is TRBJ2-1 and V is TRBV5-4; 11 bases agree with TRBD1. This CDR3 spans 15 amino acids. The germline gives CDR1 SGHNT, CDR2 YYREEE (reference sequence). V lost 2 bases to trimming and J lost 8 bases; unmatched junction nucleotides: 6. CDR3 sequence reads: CASSLGQGAYYEQFF. The CDR3 nucleotides are TGTGCCAGCAGCTTAGGACAGGGGGCTTATTATGAGCAGTTCTTC. The full variable domain, rest sourced from reference TRBV5-4 and TRBJ2-1, is ETGVTQSPTHLIKTRGQQVTLRCSSQSGHNTVSWYQQALGQGPQFIFQYYREEENGRGNFPPRFSGLQFPNYSSELNVNALELDDSALYLCASSLGQGAYYEQFFGPGTRLTVL.